These T cell receptor beta chains were read from a single sample in a study of technical replicates of blood from a handful of donors. Profiled with immunoSEQ multiplex PCR; TCRdb holds only in-frame clones, not every one. The top ten clones hold approximately 5% of a sample with about 63,000 clones, about 88% of them seen once. The sequenced sample was PBMCs. The source is a human donor in good health. Some clones in this sample may be carry-over from other donors' samples. Both conserved end residues are part of each CDR3. D genes are given only for firm matches. Only part of the rows carry a size: once, few, many, or a class if the clone is expanded.

>NA|NA|TRBV7-2|TRBJ1-3
CASSFRLNSGNTIYF
TGTGCCAGCAGCTTTAGACTGAACTCTGGAAACACCATATATTTT
>few|TRBD2|TRBV2|TRBJ2-2
CASSPQLAGNTGELFF
TGTGCCAGCAGTCCCCAACTAGCGGGGAACACCGGGGAGCTGTTTTTT
>NA|NA|TRBV19|TRBJ1-6
CASSPKDRNNSPLHF
TGTGCCAGTAGTCCGAAAGACAGGAATAATTCACCCCTCCACTTT
>NA|TRBD1|TRBV6-1|TRBJ1-2
CASSDPGQARRGGYTF
TGTGCCAGCAGTGACCCCGGACAGGCCCGCCGGGGTGGCTACACCTTC
>NA|NA|TRBV11-3|TRBJ2-7
CASSLVDRPTSEQYF
TGTGCCAGCAGCTTAGTCGACAGGCCTACTTCCGAGCAGTACTTC
>NA|NA|TRBV30|TRBJ2-1
CAWSGLVGWEQFF
TGTGCCTGGAGTGGACTAGTAGGTTGGGAGCAGTTCTTC
>NA|TRBD1|TRBV18|TRBJ1-5
CASSPGDRSFNQPQHF
TGTGCCAGCTCACCAGGGGACAGGTCCTTTAATCAGCCCCAGCATTTT
>few|NA|TRBV5-6|TRBJ1-5
CASSADRHNQPQHF
TGTGCCAGCAGCGCTGACAGACACAATCAGCCCCAGCATTTT
>NA|NA|TRBV6-1|TRBJ1-2
CASKGRTLSGYTF
TGTGCCAGCAAGGGCAGGACTTTATCTGGCTACACCTTC
>NA|NA|TRBV29-1|TRBJ1-2
CSVEDVWTVGGYTF
TGCAGCGTTGAAGATGTGTGGACAGTGGGTGGCTACACCTTC
>once|NA|TRBV18|TRBJ2-2
CASSPGASSSTGELFF
TGTGCCAGCTCACCAGGCGCCTCTAGTAGCACCGGGGAGCTGTTTTTT
>NA|NA|TRBV4-1|TRBJ1-6
CASSGQNSPLHF
TGCGCCAGCAGCGGCCAAAATTCACCCCTCCACTTT
>NA|NA|TRBV27|TRBJ1-4
CASSLSVGGYEKLFF
TGTGCCAGCAGTTTATCGGTAGGAGGGTATGAAAAACTGTTTTTT
>NA|TRBD2|TRBV11-2|TRBJ2-5
CASSLDWGGRFETQYF
TGTGCCAGCAGCTTAGATTGGGGGGGGAGGTTTGAGACCCAGTACTTC
>NA|NA|TRBV6-1|TRBJ1-1
CASRAGWGINEAFF
TGTGCCAGCAGGGCGGGTTGGGGAATTAATGAAGCTTTCTTT
>NA|TRBD2|TRBV6-4|TRBJ2-3
CASSVSAGAGDTQYF
TGTGCCAGCAGTGTCTCAGCGGGAGCTGGGGATACGCAGTATTTT
>NA|NA|TRBV18|TRBJ2-7
CASSPAERAYEQYF
TGTGCCAGCTCACCAGCGGAGAGAGCCTACGAGCAGTACTTC
>NA|TRBD1|TRBV7-2|TRBJ1-2
CASSKGQVMEYGYTF
TGTGCCAGCAGCAAGGGACAGGTCATGGAGTATGGCTACACCTTC
>NA|NA|TRBV5-8|TRBJ1-2
CASSLAQGPYYGYTF
TGTGCCAGCAGCTTGGCCCAGGGGCCCTACTATGGCTACACCTTC
>NA|NA|TRBV5-6|TRBJ1-1
CASSPTRRAGAFF
TGTGCCAGCAGCCCGACGCGAAGGGCGGGGGCTTTCTTT
>NA|NA|TRBV19|TRBJ1-2
CASSYTGSPYGYTF
TGTGCCAGTAGTTACACAGGGTCTCCCTATGGCTACACCTTC
>NA|TRBD1|TRBV4-1|TRBJ2-7
CASSQQPGQGRSSYEQYF
TGCGCCAGCAGCCAACAGCCGGGACAGGGGAGAAGCTCCTACGAGCAGTACTTC
>NA|NA|TRBV2|TRBJ1-5
CASSEDRTQPQHF
TGTGCCAGCAGTGAGGACAGAACCCAGCCCCAGCATTTT
>NA|NA|TRBV14|TRBJ1-1
CASSQAFQGLPNRKNTEAFF
TGTGCCAGCAGCCAAGCTTTTCAGGGGTTACCGAATCGGAAGAACACTGAAGCTTTCTTT
>NA|TRBD2|TRBV6-7|TRBJ2-1
CARRGASGGPSSYNEQFF
TGTGCCAGGAGAGGCGCTAGCGGGGGGCCCAGCTCCTACAATGAGCAGTTCTTC
>NA|TRBD1|TRBV6-1|TRBJ2-7
CASSIDRGNYEQYF
TGTGCCAGCAGTATTGACAGGGGCAACTACGAGCAGTACTTC
>NA|NA|TRBV5-1|TRBJ2-6
CASSWGHTAAGANVLTF
TGCGCCAGCAGCTGGGGACACACTGCCGCTGGGGCCAACGTCCTGACTTTC
>NA|TRBD1|TRBV12-5|TRBJ1-4
CASGGQLANEKLFF
TGTGCTAGTGGGGGACAGCTCGCTAATGAAAAACTGTTTTTT
>NA|NA|TRBV6-5|TRBJ1-2
CASSLMEGPNYGYTF
TGTGCCAGCAGCCTCATGGAGGGTCCTAACTATGGCTACACCTTC
>NA|TRBD1|TRBV9|TRBJ1-2
CASSRDQGVGYTF
TGTGCCAGCAGCAGGGACCAGGGGGTTGGCTACACCTTC
>NA|TRBD1|TRBV2|TRBJ2-7
CASTRDREGEQYF
TGTGCCAGCACCCGGGACAGGGAAGGCGAGCAGTACTTC
>once|TRBD1|TRBV6-1|TRBJ1-2
CASRDNQGAYTF
TGTGCCAGCAGGGACAACCAGGGGGCCTACACCTTC
>NA|NA|TRBV4-2|TRBJ2-1
CASSQDLSSNEQFF
TGTGCCAGCAGCCAAGATCTGTCTAGCAATGAGCAGTTCTTC
>few|NA|TRBV6-6|TRBJ2-7
CASSQSSQNYEQYF
TGTGCCAGCAGTCAATCAAGTCAGAACTACGAGCAGTACTTC
>NA|NA|TRBV7-9|TRBJ2-1
CASRETGPRGNEQFF
TGTGCCAGCAGAGAGACCGGCCCCCGAGGAAATGAGCAGTTCTTC
>NA|NA|TRBV11-3|TRBJ2-1
CASSLGASEQFF
TGTGCCAGCAGCTTAGGAGCGAGTGAGCAGTTCTTC
>NA|TRBD1|TRBV7-8|TRBJ2-7
CASSQGAEGYEQYF
TGTGCCAGCAGCCAGGGGGCGGAAGGGTACGAGCAGTACTTC
>NA|TRBD1|TRBV29-1|TRBJ2-7
CSVVDRGLYEQYF
TGCAGCGTCGTAGACAGGGGGCTCTACGAGCAGTACTTC
>NA|TRBD1|TRBV30|TRBJ2-3
CAWSVGTGSTDTQYF
TGTGCCTGGAGTGTAGGGACAGGCAGCACAGATACGCAGTATTTT
>NA|NA|TRBV13|TRBJ2-7
CASSSRPQDSYEQYF
TGTGCCAGCAGCTCACGCCCACAGGACTCCTACGAGCAGTACTTC
>NA|TRBD2|TRBV6-5|TRBJ2-2
CASRRTSQAGELFF
TGTGCCAGCAGACGGACTAGTCAGGCCGGGGAGCTGTTTTTT
>NA|TRBD2|TRBV4-3|TRBJ2-3
CASSPRLPLAGNTDTQYF
TGCGCCAGCAGCCCAAGACTCCCCTTAGCGGGCAACACAGATACGCAGTATTTT
>many|NA|TRBV4-3|TRBJ1-2
CASSQDPEGTYGYTF
TGCGCCAGCAGCCAAGATCCAGAGGGTACCTATGGCTACACCTTC
>NA|NA|TRBV4-3|TRBJ1-5
CASSQDQSNQPQHF
TGCGCCAGCAGCCAAGACCAGTCAAATCAGCCCCAGCATTTT
>NA|NA|TRBV7-3|TRBJ2-7
CASSLTSNHEQYF
TGTGCCAGCAGCTTAACTAGCAACCACGAGCAGTACTTC
>NA|TRBD1|TRBV6-5|TRBJ2-7
CASSQTGTDEQYF
TGTGCCAGCAGCCAGACAGGGACCGACGAGCAGTACTTC
>NA|NA|TRBV11-3|TRBJ2-5
CASSSRDNQETQYF
TGTGCCAGCAGCTCCCGGGACAACCAAGAGACCCAGTACTTC
>NA|NA|TRBV7-3|TRBJ2-3
CASRRTGRDTQYF
TGTGCCAGCAGACGGACGGGGAGAGATACGCAGTATTTT